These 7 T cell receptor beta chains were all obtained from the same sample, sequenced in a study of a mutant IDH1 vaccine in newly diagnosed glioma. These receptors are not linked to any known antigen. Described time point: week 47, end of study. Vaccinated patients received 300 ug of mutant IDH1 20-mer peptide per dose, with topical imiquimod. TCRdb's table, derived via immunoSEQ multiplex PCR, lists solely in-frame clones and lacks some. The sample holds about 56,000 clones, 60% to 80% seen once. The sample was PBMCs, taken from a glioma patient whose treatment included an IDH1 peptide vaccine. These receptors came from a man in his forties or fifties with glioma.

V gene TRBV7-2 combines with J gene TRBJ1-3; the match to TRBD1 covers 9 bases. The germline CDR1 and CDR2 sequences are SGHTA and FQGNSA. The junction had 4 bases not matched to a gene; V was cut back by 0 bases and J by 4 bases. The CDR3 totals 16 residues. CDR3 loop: CASSLAPGTGGNTIYF. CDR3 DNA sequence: TGTGCCAGCAGCTTAGCCCCCGGGACAGGGGGAAACACCATATATTTT.

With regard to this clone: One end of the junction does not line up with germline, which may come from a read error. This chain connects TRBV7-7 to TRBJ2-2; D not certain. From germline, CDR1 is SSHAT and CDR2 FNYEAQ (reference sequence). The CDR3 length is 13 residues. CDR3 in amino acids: CASSLAPSGELFF. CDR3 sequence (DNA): TGTGCTAGCAGCTTAGCCCCCTCCGGGGAGCTGTTTTTT.

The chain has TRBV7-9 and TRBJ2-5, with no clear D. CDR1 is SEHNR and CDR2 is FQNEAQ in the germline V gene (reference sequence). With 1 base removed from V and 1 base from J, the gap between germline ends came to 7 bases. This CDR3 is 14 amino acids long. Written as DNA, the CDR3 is TGTGCCAGCAGCTTAGTTGGTACCCAAGAGACCCAGTACTTC. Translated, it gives CASSLVGTQETQYF.

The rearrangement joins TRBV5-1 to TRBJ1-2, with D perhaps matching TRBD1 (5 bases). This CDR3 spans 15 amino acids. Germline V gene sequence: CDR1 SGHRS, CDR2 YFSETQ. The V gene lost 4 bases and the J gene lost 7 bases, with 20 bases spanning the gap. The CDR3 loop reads CASSPGGSRRGGYTF. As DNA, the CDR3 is TGCGCCAGCAGCCCGGGGGGGAGTCGACGAGGTGGCTACACCTTC.

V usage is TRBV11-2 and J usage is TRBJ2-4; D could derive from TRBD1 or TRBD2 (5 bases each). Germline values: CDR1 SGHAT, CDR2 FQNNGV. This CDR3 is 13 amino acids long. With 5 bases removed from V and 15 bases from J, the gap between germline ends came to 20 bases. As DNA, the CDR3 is TGTGCCAGCAGCGCCCCGGGGCCTGCCATCCGGTACTTC. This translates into CASSAPGPAIRYF.

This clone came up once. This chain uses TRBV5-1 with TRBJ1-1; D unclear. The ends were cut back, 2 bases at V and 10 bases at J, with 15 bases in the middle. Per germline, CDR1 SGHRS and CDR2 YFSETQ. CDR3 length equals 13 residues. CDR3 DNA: TGCGCCAGCAGCTTTGAGGACCCGTTTACAGCTTTCTTT. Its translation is CASSFEDPFTAFF.

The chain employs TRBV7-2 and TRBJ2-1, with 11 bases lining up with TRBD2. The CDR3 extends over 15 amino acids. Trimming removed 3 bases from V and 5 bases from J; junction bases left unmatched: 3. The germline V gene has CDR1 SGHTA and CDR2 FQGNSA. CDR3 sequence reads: CASSFLLAGDNEQFF. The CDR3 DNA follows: TGTGCCAGCAGCTTTTTACTAGCGGGGGACAATGAGCAGTTCTTC.